Listed below are T cell receptor beta chains from one sample, sequenced in a study of shared clonotypes between healthy human individuals. Generated by immunoSEQ multiplex PCR, the TCRdb table keeps only in-frame clones and is missing some. Of about 2.2 million clones in the sample, 90% to 95% were seen once. Sequenced input: naive CD8+ T cells from PBMCs. The receptors originated from a man aged 18 to 29 in good health. Some clones in this sample may be carry-over from other donors' samples. Both conserved end residues are part of each CDR3. A D gene is named only where the DNA matches it firmly. The size entry is marked missing in some rows and otherwise reads once, few, many or a size class.

D: NA; J: TRBJ2-7; size: NA; V: TRBV7-3; DNA: TGTGCCAGCAGCTTAACGGGGTCACCCTACGAGCAGTACTTC; CDR3: CASSLTGSPYEQYF
D: NA; J: TRBJ2-1; size: NA; V: TRBV9; DNA: TGTGCCGGCGGGACAAGTTCTTACAATGAGCAGTTCTTC; CDR3: CAGGTSSYNEQFF
D: NA; J: TRBJ1-2; size: NA; V: TRBV7-6; DNA: TGTGCCAGCGGGAACGACCCTCTCTATGGCTACACCTTC; CDR3: CASGNDPLYGYTF
D: NA; J: TRBJ1-5; size: NA; V: TRBV5-6; DNA: TGTGCCAGCAGCTTGTCTCCGGCCGTTTATAGCAATCAGCCCCAGCATTTT; CDR3: CASSLSPAVYSNQPQHF
D: TRBD2; J: TRBJ2-5; size: NA; V: TRBV27; DNA: TGTGCCAGCAGCGACGGGACTAGCGGGAGGGGTTCGGAGACCCAGTACTTC; CDR3: CASSDGTSGRGSETQYF
D: NA; J: TRBJ1-2; size: NA; V: TRBV21-1; DNA: TGTGCCAGCAGCAAAGAGGAATACTCAAACTATGGCTACACCTTC; CDR3: CASSKEEYSNYGYTF
D: NA; J: TRBJ2-1; size: NA; V: TRBV5-6; DNA: TGTGCCAGCAGCTTGGGTCAGGGGGGTATCTATGAGCAGTTCTTC; CDR3: CASSLGQGGIYEQFF
D: TRBD1; J: TRBJ2-5; size: NA; V: TRBV7-9; DNA: TGTGCCAGCCGTGGACAGGGTGTTGGAGAGACCCAGTACTTC; CDR3: CASRGQGVGETQYF
D: TRBD2; J: TRBJ2-7; size: NA; V: TRBV7-8; DNA: TGTGCCAGCAGCGAGGGACTAGCGCACTCCTACGAGCAGTACTTC; CDR3: CASSEGLAHSYEQYF
D: NA; J: TRBJ2-3; size: NA; V: TRBV21-1; DNA: TGTGCCAGCAGCCAGACCTCTACAGGGGACGATACAGATACGCAGTATTTT; CDR3: CASSQTSTGDDTDTQYF
D: TRBD1; J: TRBJ1-1; size: NA; V: TRBV11-2; DNA: TGTGCCAGCAGCCCGACAGGGATCCTTGGCACTGAAGCTTTCTTT; CDR3: CASSPTGILGTEAFF
D: NA; J: TRBJ2-2; size: NA; V: TRBV19; DNA: TGTGCCAGTAACGGCGGGGAGCTGTTTTTT; CDR3: CASNGGELFF
D: NA; J: TRBJ1-2; size: NA; V: TRBV27; DNA: TGTGCCAGCAGCCGAATCCGGGACGGAAGCTATGGCTACACCTTC; CDR3: CASSRIRDGSYGYTF
D: TRBD1; J: TRBJ2-7; size: NA; V: TRBV2; DNA: TGTGCCAGCCAGGGGGTCGAGCAGTACTTC; CDR3: CASQGVEQYF
D: NA; J: TRBJ1-1; size: NA; V: TRBV6-1; DNA: TGTGCCAGCAGTACCGGGGAGCGGAACACTGAAGCTTTCTTT; CDR3: CASSTGERNTEAFF
D: NA; J: TRBJ2-7; size: NA; V: TRBV28; DNA: TGTGCCAGCAGTTTACAGCGGTCCATCTACGAGCAGTACTTC; CDR3: CASSLQRSIYEQYF
D: TRBD2; J: TRBJ2-1; size: NA; V: TRBV25-1; DNA: TGTGCCAGCAGTGGGGGACTAGCGGGAGCGAATGAGCAGTTCTTC; CDR3: CASSGGLAGANEQFF
D: NA; J: TRBJ2-7; size: NA; V: TRBV9; DNA: TGTGCCAGCAGCGGTAGAGGGCCATTCTACGAGCAGTACTTC; CDR3: CASSGRGPFYEQYF
D: NA; J: TRBJ2-2; size: NA; V: TRBV4-3; DNA: TGCGCCAGCAGCCACCCGGGCACCGGGGAGCTGTTTTTT; CDR3: CASSHPGTGELFF
D: NA; J: TRBJ1-2; size: NA; V: TRBV6-6; DNA: TGTGCCAGCGCGACCTGGGCGGACCTCAGTAACGGCTACACCTTC; CDR3: CASATWADLSNGYTF
D: TRBD1; J: TRBJ1-2; size: NA; V: TRBV28; DNA: TGTGCCAGCATCCTGGACAGGGCGGCCCTACAAGGCTACACCTTC; CDR3: CASILDRAALQGYTF
D: TRBD1; J: TRBJ2-3; size: NA; V: TRBV18; DNA: TGTGCCAGCTCACAGAACAGGGGTAGCACAGATACGCAGTATTTT; CDR3: CASSQNRGSTDTQYF
D: NA; J: TRBJ2-5; size: NA; V: TRBV10-3; DNA: TGTGCCATCAGTGAGTCGAAGCAGGTACTTCAAGAGACCCAGTACTTC; CDR3: CAISESKQVLQETQYF
D: NA; J: TRBJ2-5; size: once; V: TRBV19; DNA: TGTGCCAGTAGTCTTCGCAGTTATCAAGAGACCCAGTACTTC; CDR3: CASSLRSYQETQYF
D: TRBD2; J: TRBJ2-1; size: once; V: TRBV5-4; DNA: TGTGCCAGCAGCTCGGGGAGCGGGAGGGAAACCTACAATGAGCAGTTCTTC; CDR3: CASSSGSGRETYNEQFF